The 5 T cell receptor beta chains listed next were all sequenced from one sample in a study of early T cells in non-severe SARS-CoV-2 infection. TCRdb re-called the 5' RACE reads through MiXCR, storing one row per CDR3 protein. The sample carries around 80,000 distinct CDR3 sequences, about 13% recorded once. Sequencing input: whole blood. The receptor source for this set is an adult who was a healthcare worker with PCR-confirmed SARS-CoV-2 infection or an uninfected control (not recorded which).

The sample holds a few counts of this clonotype. The J gene is TRBJ2-3, the V gene TRBV28, with a tentative D call TRBD2 (6 bases). This CDR3 has 13 amino acids. Germline V CDR1 and CDR2: MDHEN, SYDVKM. V lost 5 bases and J lost 11, with 17 bases in between. The chain's CDR3 is CASSPGTLGGQYF. The CDR3, as DNA: TGTGCCAGCAGTCCCGGGACGCTGGGAGGGCAGTATTTT.

The genes are TRBV2 and TRBJ1-2; D uncertain. V shed 2 bases and J shed 0 bases, with 16 bases lying between them. The CDR3 has 17 residues. Germline CDR1 and CDR2: SNHLY and FYNNEI. This chain's CDR3 is CASSEMSGVLANYGYTF. The CDR3 bases are TGTGCCAGCAGTGAAATGTCAGGCGTACTGGCTAACTATGGCTACACCTTC.

This clonotype was seen many times. CDR3 sequence reads: CASSQQESNYGYTF. The DNA for the CDR3 is TGCGCCAGCAGCCAGCAGGAGTCTAACTATGGCTACACCTTC. The rearrangement joins TRBV4-1 to TRBJ1-2; D remains ambiguous. Trimming took 3 bases from V and 0 from J, leaving 8 bases between them. The CDR3 is 14 amino acids. Germline CDR1 is MGHRA and CDR2 is YSYEKL.

This clonotype was counted a few times. The chain carries TRBV18 and TRBJ1-6, with TRBD1 matching 10 bases. The CDR3 extends over 14 amino acids. J lost 8 bases, V lost 3 bases, and 1 base had no gene match. Per the germline V gene, CDR1 is KGHSH and CDR2 is LQKENI. The CDR3 DNA sequence: TGTGCCAGCTCACCCGGGACAGGGGATTCACCCCTCCACTTT. Residues: CASSPGTGDSPLHF.

Ten or more counts support this clonotype. This chain uses TRBV18 with TRBJ2-5; D unresolved. V lost 2 bases and J lost 3, with 7 bases in between. CDR1 and CDR2 from the germline V gene are KGHSH and LQKENI. The CDR3 has 13 amino acids. The CDR3 loop reads CASSPGVKETQYF. DNA of the CDR3: TGTGCCAGCTCACCAGGGGTTAAAGAGACCCAGTACTTC.